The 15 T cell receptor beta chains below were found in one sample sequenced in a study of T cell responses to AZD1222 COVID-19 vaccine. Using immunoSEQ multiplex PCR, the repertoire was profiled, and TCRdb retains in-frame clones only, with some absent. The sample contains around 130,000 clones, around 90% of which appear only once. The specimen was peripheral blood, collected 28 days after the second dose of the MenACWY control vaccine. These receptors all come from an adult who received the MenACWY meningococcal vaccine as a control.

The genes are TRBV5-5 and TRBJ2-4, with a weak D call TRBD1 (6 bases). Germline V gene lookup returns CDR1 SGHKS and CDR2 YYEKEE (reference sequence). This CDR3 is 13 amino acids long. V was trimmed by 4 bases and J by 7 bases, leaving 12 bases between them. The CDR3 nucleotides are TGTGCCAGCAGCGGTCCAGGGGTGAACATTCAGTACTTC. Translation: CASSGPGVNIQYF.

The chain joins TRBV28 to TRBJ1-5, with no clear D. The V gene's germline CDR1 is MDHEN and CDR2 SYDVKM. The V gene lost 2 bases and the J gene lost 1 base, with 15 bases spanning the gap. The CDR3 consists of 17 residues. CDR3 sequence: CASSLQDAANSNQPQHF. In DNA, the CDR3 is TGTGCCAGCAGTTTACAAGATGCGGCCAACAGCAATCAGCCCCAGCATTTT.

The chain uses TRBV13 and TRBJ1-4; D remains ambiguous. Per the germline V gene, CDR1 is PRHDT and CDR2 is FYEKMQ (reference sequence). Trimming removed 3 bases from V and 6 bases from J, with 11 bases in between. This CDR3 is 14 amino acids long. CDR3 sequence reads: CASSFSNEYEKLFF. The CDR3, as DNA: TGTGCCAGCAGCTTCTCGAATGAATATGAAAAACTGTTTTTT.

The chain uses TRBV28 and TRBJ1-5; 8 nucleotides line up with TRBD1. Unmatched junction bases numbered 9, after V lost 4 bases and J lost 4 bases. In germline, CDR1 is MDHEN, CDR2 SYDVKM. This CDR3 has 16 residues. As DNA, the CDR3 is TGTGCCAGCAGTTCCATCCGGACAGGGACGAATCAGCCCCAGCATTTT. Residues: CASSSIRTGTNQPQHF.

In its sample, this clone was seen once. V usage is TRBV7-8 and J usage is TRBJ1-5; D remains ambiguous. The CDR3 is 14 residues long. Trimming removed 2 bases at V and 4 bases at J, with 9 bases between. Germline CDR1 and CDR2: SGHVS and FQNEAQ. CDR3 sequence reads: CASSLQPWNQPQHF. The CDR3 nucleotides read TGTGCCAGCAGCTTACAGCCCTGGAATCAGCCCCAGCATTTT.

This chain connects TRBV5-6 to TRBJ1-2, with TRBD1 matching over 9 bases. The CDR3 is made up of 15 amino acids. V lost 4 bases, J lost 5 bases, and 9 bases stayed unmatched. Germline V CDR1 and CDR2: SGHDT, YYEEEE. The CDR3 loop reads CASSGTGGGRYGYTF. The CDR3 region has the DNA TGTGCCAGCAGCGGAACAGGGGGCGGCCGTTATGGCTACACCTTC.

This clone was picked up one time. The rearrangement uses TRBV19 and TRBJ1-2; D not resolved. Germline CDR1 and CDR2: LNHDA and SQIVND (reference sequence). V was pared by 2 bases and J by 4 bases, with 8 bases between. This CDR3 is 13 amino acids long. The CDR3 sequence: CASSISGIYGYTF. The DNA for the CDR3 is TGTGCCAGTAGTATATCCGGGATCTATGGCTACACCTTC.

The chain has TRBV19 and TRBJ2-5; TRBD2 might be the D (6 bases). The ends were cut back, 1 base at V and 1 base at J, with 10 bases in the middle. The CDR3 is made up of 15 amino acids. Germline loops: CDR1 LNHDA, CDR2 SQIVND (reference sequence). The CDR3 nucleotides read TGTGCCAGTAGTATAGGCGGGGCAGGCCAAGAGACCCAGTACTTC. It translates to CASSIGGAGQETQYF.

The CDR3 reads CASSLAGLANQETQYF. The CDR3 DNA reads TGTGCCAGCAGCTTAGCGGGACTAGCGAACCAAGAGACCCAGTACTTC. The chain couples TRBV11-3 to TRBJ2-5; TRBD2 aligns across 10 bases. The CDR3 has 16 residues. The trim removed 1 base at V and 0 bases at J, leaving 2 bases unmatched. From germline, CDR1 is SGHNT and CDR2 YENEEA. Full variable domain (remainder filled in from reference TRBV11-3 and TRBJ2-5): EAGVVQSPRYKIIEKKQPVAFWCNPISGHNTLYWYLQNLGQGPELLIRYENEEAVDDSQLPKDRFSAERLKGVDSTLKIQPAELGDSAVYLCASSLAGLANQETQYFGPGTRLLVL.

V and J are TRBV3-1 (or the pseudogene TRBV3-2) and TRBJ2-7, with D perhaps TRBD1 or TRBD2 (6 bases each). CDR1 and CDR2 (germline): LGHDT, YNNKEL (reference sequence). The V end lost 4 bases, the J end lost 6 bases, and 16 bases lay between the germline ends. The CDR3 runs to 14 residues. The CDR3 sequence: CASSPYSGAIEQYF. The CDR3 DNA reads TGTGCCAGCAGCCCCTATTCGGGGGCGATCGAGCAGTACTTC.

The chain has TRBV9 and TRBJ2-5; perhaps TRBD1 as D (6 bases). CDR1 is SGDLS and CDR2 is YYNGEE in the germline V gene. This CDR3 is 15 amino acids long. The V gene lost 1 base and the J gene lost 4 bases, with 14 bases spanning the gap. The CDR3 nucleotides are TGTGCCAGCAGCGTAAACACAGGGAATATAGAGACCCAGTACTTC. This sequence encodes CASSVNTGNIETQYF.

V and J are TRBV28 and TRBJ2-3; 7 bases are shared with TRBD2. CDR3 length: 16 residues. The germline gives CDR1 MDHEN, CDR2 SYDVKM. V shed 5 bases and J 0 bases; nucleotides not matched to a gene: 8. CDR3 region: CASSLGRRSSTDTQYF. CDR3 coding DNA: TGTGCCAGCAGTCTCGGGAGGAGGTCTAGCACAGATACGCAGTATTTT. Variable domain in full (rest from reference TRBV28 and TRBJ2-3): DVKVTQSSRYLVKRTGEKVFLECVQDMDHENMFWYRQDPGLGLRLIYFSYDVKMKEKGDIPEGYSVSREKKERFSLILESASTNQTSMYLCASSLGRRSSTDTQYFGPGTRLTVL.

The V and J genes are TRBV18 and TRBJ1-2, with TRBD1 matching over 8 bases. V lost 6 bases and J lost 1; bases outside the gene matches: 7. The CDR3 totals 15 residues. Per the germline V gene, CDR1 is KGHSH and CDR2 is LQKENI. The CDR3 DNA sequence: TGTGCCAGCTCCCCGCCGGGACAGGTTAACTATGGCTACACCTTC. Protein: CASSPPGQVNYGYTF.

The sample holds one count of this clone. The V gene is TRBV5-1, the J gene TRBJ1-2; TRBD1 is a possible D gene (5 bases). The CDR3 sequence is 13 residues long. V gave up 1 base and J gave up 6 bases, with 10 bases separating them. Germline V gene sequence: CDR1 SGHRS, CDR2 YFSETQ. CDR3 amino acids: CASSLSGLDGYTF. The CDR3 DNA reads TGCGCCAGCAGCTTGTCAGGGTTGGATGGCTACACCTTC.

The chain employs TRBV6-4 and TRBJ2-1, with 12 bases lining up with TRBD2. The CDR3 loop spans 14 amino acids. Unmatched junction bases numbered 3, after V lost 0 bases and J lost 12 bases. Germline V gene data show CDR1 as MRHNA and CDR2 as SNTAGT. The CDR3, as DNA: TGTGCCAGCAGTGACTCGACTAGCGGGAGAGGGCAGTTCTTC. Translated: CASSDSTSGRGQFF.